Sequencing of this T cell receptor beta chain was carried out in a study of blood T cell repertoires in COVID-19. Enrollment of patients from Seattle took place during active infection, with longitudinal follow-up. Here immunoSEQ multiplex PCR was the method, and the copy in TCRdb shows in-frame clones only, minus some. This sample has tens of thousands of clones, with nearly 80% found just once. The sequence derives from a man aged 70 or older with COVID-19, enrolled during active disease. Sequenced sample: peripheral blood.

The DNA for the CDR3 is TGTGCCAGCAGACCCGGGACAGGGGGCAGGGCTTTCTTT. The encoded protein is CASRPGTGGRAFF. The chain recombines TRBV6-5 with TRBJ1-1; TRBD1 matches at 12 bases. The CDR3 is 13 amino acids. V lost 6 bases, J lost 11 bases, and 7 bases stayed unmatched. Germline CDR1 and CDR2: MNHEY and SVGAGI.